This TCR beta chain was identified during a study of blood T cell repertoires in COVID-19. Study-level information: Samples representing acute and convalescent COVID-19 were sourced from the United States, Italy and Spain.

Original methodology: Quantification of nucleated cells was approximated via reference gene primer amplification. The assay was immunoSEQ multiplex PCR, and TCRdb's table has in-frame clones only and misses some. V and J calls and clone size are as listed in that table; D and trimming were resolved from the DNA. The sample holds fewer than 120,000 clones, roughly 76% seen once. In its sample, this clone was seen a few times. The CDR3 is made up of 13 amino acids. Trimming cost V 3 bases and J 6 bases, with 11 bases left between them. Per germline, CDR1 KGHSH and CDR2 LQKENI. This receptor was obtained from a woman aged 60-75 years with acute or convalescent COVID-19. V is TRBV18 and J is TRBJ1-1; D uncertain. The sequencing input was peripheral blood. Here the CDR3 reads CASSPWTGAEAFF. CDR3 DNA sequence: TGTGCCAGCTCACCCTGGACGGGAGCTGAAGCTTTCTTT.